This T cell receptor (beta chain) came from a study of shared clonotypes between healthy human individuals. Participating donors were healthy, HIV-negative adults free of recent acute infections or vaccinations. PCR replicates performed on unsorted PBMC used 300 to 350 ng DNA, tens of thousands of T cell genomes. Unsorted PBMC DNA sequencing spanned ten immunoSEQ deep assay plates. Profiling relied on immunoSEQ multiplex PCR, and the TCRdb table lists in-frame clones only, not all of them. The data contain 400,000 to 600,000 clones, over 75% of them singletons. V lost 3 bases to trimming and J lost 1 base, with 6 bases between them. Germline V gives CDR1 MNHEY, CDR2 SMNVEV (reference sequence). This CDR3 has 13 amino acids. This clone was recorded only once. Other DNA sequences in this sample translate to the same CDR3.

This clonotype was sampled from a woman aged 35 to 49 in good health. Some clones in this sample may be carry-over from other donors' samples. Sequencing was done on a sample of PBMCs. The rearrangement joins TRBV27 to TRBJ1-1; no firm D call. CDR3 nucleotide sequence: TGTGCCAGCAGTTTTGTAGGGAACACTGAAGCTTTCTTT. This translates into CASSFVGNTEAFF.